The 25 T cell receptor beta chains below were found in one sample sequenced in a study of T-cell reconstitution after alpha-beta-depleted transplantation in children. This sample's TCRbeta library carried unique molecular identifier barcodes. TCRdb processed the PCR reads anew with MiXCR; each CDR3 protein has one entry. Among more than 200,000 distinct CDR3 sequences listed, roughly 25% were seen once. Here the sequenced sample was PBMCs, taken before TCRalphabeta/CD19-depleted stem cell transplant. The source of these receptors is a girl between 2 and 10 years old with Fanconi anemia, due to receive a stem cell transplant.

The genes are TRBV20-1 and TRBJ2-7; D unresolved. Trimming removed 0 bases at V and 3 bases at J, with 18 bases between. Germline V gene data show CDR1 as DFQATT and CDR2 as SNEGSKA (reference sequence). The CDR3 sequence is 16 residues long. The chain's CDR3 is CSARDLGEGGIYEQYF. The CDR3 DNA follows: TGCAGTGCTAGAGATCTTGGAGAAGGCGGTATCTACGAGCAGTACTTC.

Of note for this clonotype: Without the conserved terminal phenylalanine or tryptophan, this CDR3 likely stems from a read error. The limits of the CDR3 on the DNA are not certain, so only TCRdb's listed CDR3 is given. V gene TRBV20-1 combines with J gene TRBJ2-3; the listed D gene, TRBD2, was not tested against the DNA. Counting both end residues, the CDR3 totals 9 amino acids. Germline V gene sequence: CDR1 DFQATT, CDR2 SNEGSKA (reference sequence). The CDR3 sequence: CSASLGTLV.

The chain uses TRBV29-1 and TRBJ1-2; weak D call: TRBD1 (5 bases). The CDR3 runs 12 residues. The V gene's germline CDR1 is SQVTM and CDR2 ANQGSEA. The CDR3 bases are TGCAGGACTGGGGCGAATGGAGATGGCTACACCTTC. This encodes CRTGANGDGYTF.

This clonotype was observed many times. CDR3 in amino acids: CSAYARALAKNIQYF. In DNA, the CDR3 is TGCAGCGCCTATGCTCGGGCTTTAGCCAAAAACATTCAGTACTTC. The rearrangement uses TRBV29-1 and TRBJ2-4, with D uncertain. Trimming left V 7 bases short and J 0 bases short, with 16 bases between. The CDR3 covers 15 residues. In germline, CDR1 is SQVTM, CDR2 ANQGSEA.

This clonotype occurred a few times. The gene calls are TRBV18 and TRBJ2-1; TRBD1 might be the D (6 bases). The CDR3 has 13 residues. Germline assignment: CDR1 KGHSH and CDR2 LQKENI. V was clipped by 1 base and J by 9 bases, with 10 bases between them. The CDR3 is CASSPQGVFEQFF. CDR3 in DNA: TGTGCCAGCTCACCACAGGGGGTTTTTGAGCAGTTCTTC.

The V and J genes are TRBV5-5 and TRBJ2-2; D may be TRBD2 (6 bases). Trimming took 9 bases from V and 6 from J, leaving 9 bases between them. CDR1 is SGHKS and CDR2 is YYEKEE in the germline V gene (reference sequence). The CDR3 runs to 11 residues. CDR3 region: CATGGAGELFF. The CDR3 coding sequence is TGTGCCACCGGCGGGGCCGGGGAGCTGTTTTTT.

The genes are TRBV7-8 and TRBJ2-3; 9 bases align to TRBD2. Trimming at V came to 2 bases and at J to 4 bases, leaving 10 bases not matched to a gene. This CDR3 is built from 17 residues. The germline gives CDR1 SGHVS, CDR2 FQNEAQ. The CDR3 loop reads CASSLMPGGRVSDTQYF. Here the CDR3 DNA reads TGTGCCAGCAGCTTAATGCCTGGCGGGAGGGTGTCAGATACGCAGTATTTT.

This clonotype has a count of ten or more. The rearrangement links TRBV6-4 to TRBJ2-1, with 10 bases identical to TRBD1. CDR3 length: 15 amino acids. Germline V gene sequence: CDR1 MRHNA, CDR2 SNTAGT. J was trimmed by 6 bases and V by 6 bases; bases with no gene match: 8. CDR3 loop: CASSRGQGDTNEQFF. CDR3 DNA: TGTGCCAGCAGCCGAGGACAGGGGGACACCAATGAGCAGTTCTTC.

This clonotype occurred many times. The chain joins TRBV12-3 or TRBV12-4 to TRBJ2-5, with D unclear. The CDR3 loop spans 15 amino acids. Trimming cost V 3 bases and J 1 base, with 12 bases left between them. DNA of the CDR3: TGTGCCAGCAGTTTGGTATCGGATCCCCAAGAGACCCAGTACTTC. Translation gives CASSLVSDPQETQYF.

This clonotype showed up just a few times. The genes are TRBV4-3 and TRBJ2-1; 8 bases fit TRBD2. The J segment lost 5 bases and the V segment lost 0 bases, leaving 3 bases of the junction unmatched. CDR1 and CDR2 (germline): LGHNA, YSLEER. The CDR3 covers 15 residues. As DNA, the CDR3 is TGCGCCAGCAGCCAAGAAGCGGGAGCGAACAATGAGCAGTTCTTC. This sequence encodes CASSQEAGANNEQFF.

The J gene is TRBJ2-7, the V gene TRBV27; a possible D gene is TRBD1 (6 bases). Germline V gives CDR1 MNHEY, CDR2 SMNVEV (reference sequence). This CDR3 region has 12 residues. Trimming left V 8 bases short and J 7 bases short, with 15 bases between. CDR3: CASWVTGVEQYF. The CDR3 DNA reads TGTGCCAGCTGGGTGACAGGTGTGGAGCAGTACTTC.

This clonotype was picked up a small number of times. The chain has TRBV5-4 and TRBJ2-5, with D possibly TRBD2 on 6 matching bases. There are 16 residues in the CDR3. Germline CDR1 reads SGHNT; CDR2 reads YYREEE (reference sequence). Trimming stripped 1 base from V and 4 bases from J, with 17 bases between. CDR3 residues: CASSLSSPEGRETQYF. In DNA form, the CDR3 reads TGTGCCAGCAGCTTGTCTAGCCCGGAGGGGAGAGAGACCCAGTACTTC.

The gene calls are TRBV2 and TRBJ2-1, with 10 bases aligning to TRBD2. Unmatched junction bases numbered 5, after V lost 7 bases and J lost 5 bases. The CDR3 length is 14 residues. Per germline, CDR1 SNHLY and CDR2 FYNNEI. The CDR3 region has the DNA TGTGCCAGCACTAGCGGGAGTCGGAACAATGAGCAGTTCTTC. This gives the protein CASTSGSRNNEQFF.

This clonotype was recorded many times. The chain employs TRBV3-1 and TRBJ2-1, with TRBD2 identical over 7 bases. Trimming took 1 base from V and 15 from J; bases not matched to a gene: 9. CDR3 length equals 13 residues. Germline V gene data show CDR1 as LGHDT and CDR2 as YNNKEL (reference sequence). The CDR3 spells CASSQAGAGLGFF. The DNA for the CDR3 is TGTGCCAGCAGCCAAGCTGGAGCGGGGCTGGGGTTCTTC.

The sample holds a few counts of this clonotype. The chain is built from TRBV29-1 and TRBJ2-7, with D unresolved. V was clipped by 4 bases and J by 0 bases, with 4 bases between them. The CDR3 is 11 residues long. Looked up from germline, CDR1 is SQVTM and CDR2 is ANQGSEA. The CDR3 DNA reads as TGCAGCGTTGCCGTCTCCTACGAGCAGTACTTC. Translating it yields CSVAVSYEQYF.

This clonotype was recorded a few times. The chain recombines TRBV29-1 with TRBJ2-3, with 8 positions matching TRBD1. Germline CDR1 reads SQVTM; CDR2 reads ANQGSEA. After removal of 6 bases from V and 2 bases from J, the junction contained 10 bases not matched to a gene. The CDR3 extends over 15 amino acids. The CDR3 DNA follows: TGCAGCGTCAGGGGGCGTGGGGGGTACACAGATACGCAGTATTTT. Encoded protein: CSVRGRGGYTDTQYF.

This clonotype was observed a handful of times. V usage is TRBV20-1 and J usage is TRBJ2-7, with 7 nucleotides matching TRBD1. Losses at the gene ends were 2 bases for V and 3 bases for J; bases not matched to a gene: 4. CDR3 length: 13 residues. Germline-derived CDR1 and CDR2 are DFQATT and SNEGSKA (reference sequence). The CDR3 protein is CSARTGAGYEQYF. The CDR3 bases are TGCAGTGCTAGAACAGGGGCAGGCTACGAGCAGTACTTC.

The chain carries TRBV11-2 and TRBJ2-7; 15 nucleotides match TRBD2. From germline, CDR1 is SGHAT and CDR2 FQNNGV. The CDR3 length is 18 residues. V lost 4 bases, J lost 4 bases, and 11 bases stayed unmatched. CDR3 loop: CASSSRTSGGAFSYEQYF. The CDR3 region has the DNA TGTGCCAGCAGCTCACGGACTAGCGGGGGGGCTTTTTCTTACGAGCAGTACTTC.

This clonotype was detected only a few times. The rearrangement links TRBV10-3 to TRBJ1-1; D unclear. This CDR3 spans 11 amino acids. Trimming removed 8 bases from V and 2 bases from J, with 6 bases in between. Germline lookup yields CDR1 ENHRY and CDR2 SYGVKD. Here the CDR3 reads CAIGTNTEAFF. The DNA of the CDR3 is TGTGCCATCGGAACTAACACTGAAGCTTTCTTT.

V gene TRBV7-9 combines with J gene TRBJ2-7; 9 bases map to TRBD1. J gave up 2 bases and V 3 bases, and 5 bases lay outside the gene matches. CDR1 and CDR2 (germline): SEHNR, FQNEAQ (reference sequence). CDR3 length: 15 amino acids. CDR3 residues: CASSFRDRDPYEQYF. The CDR3 DNA reads TGTGCCAGCAGCTTCCGGGACAGGGACCCCTACGAGCAGTACTTC.

This clonotype was detected only a few times. V gene TRBV7-2 combines with J gene TRBJ2-7, with D tentatively TRBD1 (6 bases). This CDR3 spans 14 amino acids. CDR1 is SGHTA, CDR2 FQGNSA, per germline. Trimming cost V 1 base and J 2 bases, with 9 bases left between them. As DNA, the CDR3 is TGTGCCAGCAGCTTAGGGAACAGGGCCTACGAGCAGTACTTC. This codes for CASSLGNRAYEQYF.

This clonotype has only a few counts. J is TRBJ2-7 and V is TRBV20-1, with a tentative D call TRBD2 (6 bases). The V end was cut by 0 bases, the J end by 0 bases, with 9 bases between. Looked up from germline, CDR1 is DFQATT and CDR2 is SNEGSKA (reference sequence). CDR3 size: 14 residues. The CDR3: CSARDRGSSYEQYF. The CDR3 DNA is TGCAGTGCTAGAGATCGGGGGTCCTCCTACGAGCAGTACTTC.

Turning to this clonotype: Lacking the conserved final phenylalanine or tryptophan, this CDR3 likely reflects a read error. The CDR3 loop reads CASRANRGYEQYI. The DNA of the CDR3 is TGTGCCAGCAGGGCTAACAGGGGTTACGAGCAGTACATC. The chain couples TRBV6-1 to TRBJ2-7; 7 positions match TRBD1. There are 13 residues in the CDR3. The V gene's germline CDR1 is MNHNS and CDR2 SASEGT. Germline trimming cut 6 bases from V and 4 bases from J; bases unmatched to any gene: 6.

V gene TRBV20-1 combines with J gene TRBJ1-4; 9 bases fit TRBD1. Trimming at V came to 6 bases and at J to 6 bases, leaving 5 bases not matched to a gene. There are 13 residues in the CDR3. The V gene's germline CDR1 is DFQATT and CDR2 SNEGSKA (reference sequence). CDR3 residues: CSAHRGPDEKLFF. DNA of the CDR3: TGCAGTGCCCACAGGGGGCCTGATGAAAAACTGTTTTTT.

The V gene is TRBV20-1, the J gene TRBJ2-7; TRBD1 or TRBD2 may be the D gene (5 bases each). CDR3 size: 15 residues. Looked up from germline, CDR1 is DFQATT and CDR2 is SNEGSKA (reference sequence). V was shortened by 1 base and J by 6 bases, with 19 bases between the two germline ends. CDR3 amino acids: CSARVLGVERGEQYF. As DNA, the CDR3 is TGCAGTGCTAGAGTTTTAGGGGTGGAACGGGGCGAGCAGTACTTC.